Following are 17 T cell receptor beta chains from one sample sequenced in a study of blood T cells in healthy people across ages. The second PCR ran roughly 7 to 12 cycles with a sample-barcoded 5' primer and J-beta primers. Each CDR3 protein gets one entry after TCRdb re-called the 5' RACE reads with MiXCR. The sample lists about 700,000 distinct CDR3 sequences, about 32% occurring once. Sequenced input: blood. Receptors were obtained from a woman of 80 years or more in good health.

This clonotype was detected a few times. This may arise from a read error, as a much more abundant clone is one base away. V usage is TRBV2 and J usage is TRBJ2-5, with D possibly matching TRBD1 (5 bases). This CDR3 is 13 amino acids long. Trimming stripped 7 bases from V and 1 base from J, with 10 bases between. Germline CDR1 SNHLY, CDR2 FYNNEI. CDR3 sequence reads: CASMLGAQETQYF. CDR3 DNA: TGTGCCAGCATGCTAGGGGCCCAAGAGACCCAGTACTTC.

This clonotype was detected ten times or more. V and J are TRBV6-2 or TRBV6-3 and TRBJ2-1; no definite D call. Trimming stripped 2 bases from V and 12 bases from J, with 8 bases between. From germline, CDR1 is MNHEY and CDR2 SVGEGT. This CDR3 contains 11 residues. The CDR3 loop is CASSYLDLQFF. The CDR3 DNA sequence: TGTGCCAGCAGTTACCTTGATTTGCAGTTCTTC.

This clonotype appeared a single time. A read error may explain this, as a much larger clone is one base away. The chain recombines TRBV7-9 with TRBJ2-5; TRBD1 matches 10 bases. V lost 3 bases and J lost 13; bases outside the gene matches: 14. This CDR3 has 15 amino acids. The V gene's germline CDR1 is SEHNR and CDR2 FQNEAQ (reference sequence). The CDR3 spells CASSFPGTGVYERYF. In DNA form, the CDR3 reads TGTGCCAGCAGCTTTCCCGGGACAGGGGTCTACGAGCGGTACTTC.

The V call is TRBV7-2, the J call TRBJ1-1; tentative D call: TRBD1 (6 bases). This CDR3 has 16 residues. Germline V gives CDR1 SGHTA, CDR2 FQGNSA. Trimming removed 5 bases at V and 4 bases at J, with 20 bases between. As DNA, the CDR3 is TGTGCCAGCAGCCCGAGACAGGTCCGTTTGAGCACTGAAGCTTTCTTT. Its translation is CASSPRQVRLSTEAFF.

About this clonotype: One end of the junction fails to match germline, which may point to a read error. The chain has TRBV10-3 and TRBJ1-1; maybe TRBD1 (5 bases). The CDR3 length is 14 residues. Germline CDR1 reads ENHRY; CDR2 reads SYGVKD. CDR3 in DNA: TGTGCCATCCGTGAAGGTCAGGGGAACACTGAAGCTTTCTTT. Its translation: CAIREGQGNTEAFF.

This clonotype was counted many times. The rearrangement joins TRBV18 to TRBJ2-1; D tentatively reads TRBD1 or TRBD2 (5 bases each). The CDR3 has 16 residues. Germline V lookup: CDR1 KGHSH, CDR2 LQKENI. V lost 4 bases, J lost 2 bases, and 15 bases lay in between. Here the CDR3 reads CASSLRGVGAYNEQFF. The CDR3 coding sequence is TGTGCCAGCTCACTAAGAGGGGTAGGCGCCTACAATGAGCAGTTCTTC.

The chain uses TRBV6-5 and TRBJ1-1, with no clear D. There are 13 residues in the CDR3. The germline CDR1 and CDR2 sequences are MNHEY and SVGAGI. With 7 bases removed from V and 4 bases from J, the gap between germline ends came to 13 bases. The CDR3 here is CASKAGIGTEAFF. The CDR3 nucleotides read TGTGCCAGCAAGGCGGGTATTGGCACTGAAGCTTTCTTT.

The table lists this clonotype with many counts. The rearrangement joins TRBV29-1 to TRBJ1-1; D perhaps matches TRBD1 (6 bases). V lost 6 bases, J lost 5 bases, and 16 bases lay in between. This CDR3 contains 13 residues. Germline V gene sequence: CDR1 SQVTM, CDR2 ANQGSEA. CDR3 nucleotides: TGCAGCGTGAGGGGACAATATGTAACTGAAGCTTTCTTT. The encoded protein is CSVRGQYVTEAFF.

In regard to this clonotype: A single base separates this from a much larger clone, so it may be a read error. The J gene is TRBJ2-7, the V gene TRBV2, with unresolved D. This CDR3 has 8 residues. Germline V gene data show CDR1 as SNHLY and CDR2 as FYNNEI. The CDR3 sequence is CASSERYF. The CDR3 bases are TGTGCCAGCAGCGAGCGGTACTTC.

This chain links TRBV9 with TRBJ2-7; TRBD1 matches at 9 bases. V lost 2 bases to trimming and J lost 5 bases; unmatched junction nucleotides: 11. This CDR3 is 16 amino acids long. Germline V lookup: CDR1 SGDLS, CDR2 YYNGEE. The CDR3 DNA is TGTGCCAGCAGCGTGGAACCGGGACAGGGTGTCCACGAGCAGTACTTC. Amino acids: CASSVEPGQGVHEQYF.

This chain connects TRBV30 to TRBJ1-4; TRBD1 matches at 7 bases. J gave up 4 bases and V 3 bases, and 2 bases lay outside the gene matches. Looked up from germline, CDR1 is GTSNPN and CDR2 is SVGIG (reference sequence). The CDR3 runs 13 residues. The CDR3 bases are TGTGCCTGGAGGGGGGACAGTAATGAAAAACTGTTTTTT. It specifies CAWRGDSNEKLFF. Complete variable domain (other parts from reference TRBV30 and TRBJ1-4): SQTIHQWPATLVQPVGSPLSLECTVEGTSNPNLYWYRQAAGRGLQLLFYSVGIGQISSEVPQNLSASRPQDRQFILSSKKLLLSDSGFYLCAWRGDSNEKLFFGSGTQLSVL.

In DNA form, the CDR3 reads TGTGCCACCAGTGACCTGGGGACAGGAGCGGGCAATGAGCAGTTCTTC. Translating gives CATSDLGTGAGNEQFF. This chain connects TRBV24-1 to TRBJ2-1; 8 bases match TRBD1. Germline CDR1 is KGHDR and CDR2 is SFDVKD. The CDR3 runs 16 residues. J was trimmed by 6 bases and V by 4 bases; bases with no gene match: 10.

This clonotype was counted a few times. The CDR3 here is CASSQGGFGIQYF. CDR3 DNA: TGCGCCAGCAGCCAAGGGGGGTTCGGCATTCAGTACTTC. The chain combines TRBV4-1 with TRBJ2-4; the D gene could be TRBD1 or TRBD2 (5 bases each). The V end lost 1 base, the J end lost 9 bases, and 10 bases lay between the germline ends. This CDR3 has 13 amino acids. Germline V gene lookup returns CDR1 MGHRA and CDR2 YSYEKL.

In its sample, this clonotype was seen many times. This sequence may be a read error, since a much larger clone differs from it by one base. V usage is TRBV2 and J usage is TRBJ2-6, with D hard to call. The CDR3 is made up of 14 amino acids. V dropped 5 bases and J dropped 0 bases, with 5 bases sitting between them. The germline V gene has CDR1 SNHLY and CDR2 FYNNEI. The CDR3: CASSRDSGANVLTF. DNA for the CDR3: TGTGCCAGCAGTCGCGACTCTGGGGCCAACGTCCTGACTTTC.

The V call is TRBV6-6, the J call TRBJ2-7; maybe TRBD2 (5 bases). The V end was cut by 6 bases, the J end by 3 bases, with 15 bases between. Germline CDR1 and CDR2: MNHNY and SVGAGI (reference sequence). CDR3 size: 14 residues. CDR3 sequence: CASRTTGSFYEQYF. DNA of the CDR3: TGTGCCAGCAGGACTACCGGTTCCTTCTACGAGCAGTACTTC.

This clonotype has at least ten counts. This chain links TRBV7-9 with TRBJ1-2; the match to TRBD1 covers 7 bases. The CDR3 is made up of 13 amino acids. The germline V gene has CDR1 SEHNR and CDR2 FQNEAQ (reference sequence). The V segment lost 5 bases and the J segment 4 bases; nucleotides outside the gene matches: 4. CDR3 DNA sequence: TGTGCCAGCAGCCAGGGGGGCCTCTATGGCTACACCTTC. Translation gives CASSQGGLYGYTF.

The V gene is TRBV6-1, the J gene TRBJ1-5; TRBD1 matches 7 bases. This CDR3 spans 15 amino acids. Germline loops: CDR1 MNHNS, CDR2 SASEGT. With V trimmed by 2 bases and J by 4 bases, 5 bases remained unmatched. CDR3 amino acids: CASSEPGTENQPQHF. CDR3 sequence (DNA): TGTGCCAGCAGTGAACCCGGGACAGAAAATCAGCCCCAGCATTTT.